Detailed here is one T cell receptor beta chain. The antigen is not known. Sequencing used immunoSEQ multiplex PCR; TCRdb keeps in-frame clones, though not all of them. The sample lists more than 6,000 clones, 60% to 80% occurring once. This sample was taken from a study of cytotoxic CD8 clonotypes in ibrutinib-treated CLL. Study summary: Outcomes included some 24 partial and 2 complete responses; after median roughly 71 months, 14 stayed remitted and roughly twelve progressed.

V lost 0 bases and J lost 5; bases outside the gene matches: 4. The CDR3 is 16 residues long. The germline gives CDR1 SGHRS, CDR2 YFSETQ. Overall study results and limits: Public clonotypes (which were uncommon) either contracted or remained stable on treatment.

The input for sequencing was PBMCs, taken before ibrutinib treatment. This chain links TRBV5-1 with TRBJ2-1; 11 nucleotides match TRBD2. The sequence came from a human donor with chronic lymphocytic leukemia. The CDR3, as DNA: TGCGCCAGCAGCTTGGGCCTAGCGGGAGGTAACAATGAGCAGTTCTTC. Its protein is CASSLGLAGGNNEQFF.